This TCR beta chain was captured in a study of T-cell memory formation after mild COVID-19. The germline CDR1 and CDR2 sequences are MNHNY and SVGAGI (reference sequence). The V and J ends lost 4 bases and 4 bases respectively, with 13 bases between them. This CDR3 region has 14 residues. TCRdb re-analysed the 5' RACE reads in MiXCR, keeping a single row per CDR3 protein. The top ten hold around 21% of the sample, which has approximately 250,000 distinct CDR3 sequences, 15% to 20% seen once. The sequencing input was PBMCs or a T cell subset sorted from them (not recorded which). The TCR sequence derives from a man aged 18 to 30 who had mild COVID-19 (a few samples of this study predate the infection). Cell type and time point are not known. V and J are TRBV6-6 and TRBJ1-2; tentative D call: TRBD1 (6 bases). The CDR3 loop reads CASSSRQVRYGYTF. The CDR3 nucleotides read TGTGCCAGCAGTTCCCGACAGGTTCGCTATGGCTACACCTTC.